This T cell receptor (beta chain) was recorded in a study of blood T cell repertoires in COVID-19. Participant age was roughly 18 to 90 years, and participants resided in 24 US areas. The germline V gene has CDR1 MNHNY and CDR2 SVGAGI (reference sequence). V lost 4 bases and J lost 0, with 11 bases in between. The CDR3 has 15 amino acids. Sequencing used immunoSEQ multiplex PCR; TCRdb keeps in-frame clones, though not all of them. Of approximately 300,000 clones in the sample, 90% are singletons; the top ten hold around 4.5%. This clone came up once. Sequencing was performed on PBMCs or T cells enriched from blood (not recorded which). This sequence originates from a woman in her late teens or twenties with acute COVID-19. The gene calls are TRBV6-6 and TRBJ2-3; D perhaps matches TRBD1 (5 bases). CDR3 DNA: TGTGCCAGCAGTTTACAGGCGCCAAGCACAGATACGCAGTATTTT. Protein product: CASSLQAPSTDTQYF.